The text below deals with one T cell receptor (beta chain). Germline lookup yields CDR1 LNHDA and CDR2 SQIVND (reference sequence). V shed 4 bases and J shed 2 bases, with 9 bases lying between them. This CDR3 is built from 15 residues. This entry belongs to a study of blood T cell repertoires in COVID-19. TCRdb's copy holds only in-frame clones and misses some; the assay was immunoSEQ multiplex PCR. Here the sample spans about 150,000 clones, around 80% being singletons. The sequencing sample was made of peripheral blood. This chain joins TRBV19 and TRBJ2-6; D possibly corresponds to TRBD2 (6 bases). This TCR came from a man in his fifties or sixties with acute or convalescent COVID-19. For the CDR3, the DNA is TGTGCCAGTAGTAGGGGGGATGCTGGGGCCAACGTCCTGACTTTC. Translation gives CASSRGDAGANVLTF.